These T cell receptor beta chains were read from a single sample in a study of blood T cell repertoires in COVID-19. This table comes from immunoSEQ multiplex PCR, and its TCRdb copy is limited to in-frame clones, with some not included. The sample has 130,000 or so clones; roughly 80% are singletons. Source material: PBMCs or T cells enriched from blood (not recorded which). These receptors were taken from a man aged 30-40 years who had recovered from COVID-19. The conserved cysteine and the conserved F or W are not part of the CDR3 here. Clone size, where shown, is once, few, many, or a class for clones that have expanded.

j_call v_call clone_size cdr3_aa
TRBJ2-5 TRBV2 - ASSAGLAIQETQY
TRBJ1-5 TRBV13 - ASSLGVDQPQH
TRBJ2-5 TRBV29-1 - SVEEGRGETQY
TRBJ2-3 TRBV7-9 - ASSSGASDTQY
TRBJ1-1 TRBV18 - ATWGENTEAF
TRBJ2-1 TRBV4-1 - ASSQGLAPYNEQF
TRBJ2-3 TRBV5-1 - ASSTGTSGGSDTQY
TRBJ2-1 TRBV20-1 - SASPSGMGEQF
TRBJ2-2 TRBV10-2 few ASSSGTGATGELF
TRBJ2-2 TRBV10-3 few AIRDRITGELF
TRBJ2-5 TRBV9 once ASSEMGGQETQY
TRBJ1-1 TRBV10-3 - AISDPAGVNTEAF
TRBJ2-7 TRBV27 - ASSTSGGSSYEQY
TRBJ2-2 TRBV5-1 - ASSLAGEGTGELF
TRBJ2-1 TRBV7-7 - ASSPTSGGYNEQF
TRBJ1-5 TRBV27 - ASSLSIPRNRVGNQPQH
TRBJ2-3 TRBV13 - ASSSSPAGAPDTQY
TRBJ1-2 TRBV5-1 many ASSLGDRAYGYT
TRBJ1-1 TRBV18 - ASSPLPRGTEAF